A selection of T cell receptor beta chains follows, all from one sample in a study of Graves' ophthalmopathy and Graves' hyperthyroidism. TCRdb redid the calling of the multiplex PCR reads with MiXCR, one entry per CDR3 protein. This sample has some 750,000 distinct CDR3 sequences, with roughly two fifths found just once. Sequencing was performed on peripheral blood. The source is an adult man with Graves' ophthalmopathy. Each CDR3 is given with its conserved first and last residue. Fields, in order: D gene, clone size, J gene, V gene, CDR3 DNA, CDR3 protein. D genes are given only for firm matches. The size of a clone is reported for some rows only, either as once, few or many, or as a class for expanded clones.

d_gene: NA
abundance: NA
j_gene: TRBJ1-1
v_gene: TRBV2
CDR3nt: TGTGCCAGCAGTGATAACAGGGTGAACACTGAAGCTTTCTTT
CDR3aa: CASSDNRVNTEAFF

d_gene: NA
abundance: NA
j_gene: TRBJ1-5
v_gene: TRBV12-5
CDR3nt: TGTGCTAGTGGTTTGCTGGACACGGTAAATCAGCCCCAGCATTTT
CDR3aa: CASGLLDTVNQPQHF

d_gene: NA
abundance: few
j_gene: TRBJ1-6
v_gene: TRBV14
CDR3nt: TGTGCCAGCCTGCCCCTCCACTTT
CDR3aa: CASLPLHF

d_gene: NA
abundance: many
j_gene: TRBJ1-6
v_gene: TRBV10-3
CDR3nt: TGTGCCATCAGTGAGTCGGGCGATGGGAATTCACCCCTCCACTTT
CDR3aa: CAISESGDGNSPLHF

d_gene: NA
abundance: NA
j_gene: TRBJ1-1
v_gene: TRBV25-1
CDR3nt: TGTGCCACCATTGAGTGCACTGAAGCTTTCTTT
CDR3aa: CATIECTEAFF

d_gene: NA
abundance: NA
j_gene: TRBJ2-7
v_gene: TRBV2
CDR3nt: TGTGCCAGCAGATACGAAGGGGTTTTGGGCGAGCAGTACTTC
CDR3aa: CASRYEGVLGEQYF

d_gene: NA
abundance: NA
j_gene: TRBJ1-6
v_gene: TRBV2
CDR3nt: TGTGCCAGCAGTGCTGTCAGGGCTATTTCACCCCTCCACTTT
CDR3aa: CASSAVRAISPLHF

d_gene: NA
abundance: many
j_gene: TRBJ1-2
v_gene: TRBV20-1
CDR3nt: TGCAGTTCCCTCACCAGCCTAGCTAACTATGGCTACACCTTC
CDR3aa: CSSLTSLANYGYTF

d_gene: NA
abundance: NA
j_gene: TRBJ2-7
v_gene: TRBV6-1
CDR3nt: TGTGCCAGCAGTGATAGGAGGGGCAGGGGCGAGCAGTACTTC
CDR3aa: CASSDRRGRGEQYF

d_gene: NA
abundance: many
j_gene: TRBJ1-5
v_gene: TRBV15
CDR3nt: TGTGCCACCAGCAGAGATTCGGCAGGGCGCAATCAGCCCCAGCATTTT
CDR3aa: CATSRDSAGRNQPQHF

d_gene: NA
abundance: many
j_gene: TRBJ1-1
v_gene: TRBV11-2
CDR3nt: TGTGCCAGCAGCCTTGGACGGGGAGGGACTGAAGCTTTCTTT
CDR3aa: CASSLGRGGTEAFF

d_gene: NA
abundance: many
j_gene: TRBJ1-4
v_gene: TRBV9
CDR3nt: TGTGCCAGCAGCGTAGGAGCGGGATCGGAAAAACTGTTTTTT
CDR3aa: CASSVGAGSEKLFF

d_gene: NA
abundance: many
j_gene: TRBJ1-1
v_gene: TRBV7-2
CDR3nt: TGTGCCAGCAGCTTATTGGGGGCAGTGGCTGAAGCTTTCTTT
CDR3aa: CASSLLGAVAEAFF

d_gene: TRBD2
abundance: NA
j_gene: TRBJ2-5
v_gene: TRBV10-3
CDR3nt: TGTGCCATCAGTGACCCACTAGCGGGGGGCGAGACCCAGTACTTC
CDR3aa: CAISDPLAGGETQYF

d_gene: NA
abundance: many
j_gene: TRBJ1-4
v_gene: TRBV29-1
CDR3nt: TGCAGCGTTGACCTTCCAAATGAAAAACTGTTTTTT
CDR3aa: CSVDLPNEKLFF

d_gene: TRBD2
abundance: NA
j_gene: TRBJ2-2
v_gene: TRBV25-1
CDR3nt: TGCGCCAGCAGTGGGCGTGGACTAGCGGGAGGTATTAACACCGGGGAGCTGCTTTTT
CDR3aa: CASSGRGLAGGINTGELLF

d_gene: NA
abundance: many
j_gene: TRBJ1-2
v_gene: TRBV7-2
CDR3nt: TGTGCCAGCAGCCCACGCCCGGGGACTAACTATGGCTACACCTTC
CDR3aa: CASSPRPGTNYGYTF